The entry below describes one T cell receptor (beta chain). Its antigen specificity is not known. Per-base qualities were not stored, and no clone one base away is much larger. Receptor amplification or capture employed the immunoSEQ multiplex PCR assay. Rearranged TCR beta chain sequences were amplified using the hsTCRB Kit according to the manufacturer's protocol. Sequencing of TCRB libraries was carried out on an Illumina MiSeq. In the source study's methods: Demultiplexing, trimming and gene mapping were performed with the kit vendor's proprietary platform. TCRdb obtained this table from immuneACCESS and retained in-frame rearrangements with V and J assigned. These tables miss some clones; where compared with another copy, unresolved V genes account for less than half of the shortfall, and the remainder is unexplained. V, J and clone size are those of that table, while D and trimming were read from the DNA. The sample has tens of thousands of clones on record, 75% to 90% of them singletons. Of the sample, approximately 0.8% is held by the ten largest clones.

In the paper's terms, the time point label means: week 23, last vaccination. A 20-mer mutant IDH1 peptide at 300 micrograms in Montanide made up each vaccine dose, which was injected subcutaneously together with topical imiquimod. All donors had newly diagnosed IDH1-mutant astrocytomas of WHO grade 3 or 4 that showed loss of nuclear ATRX. The samples were drawn from NOA16, a multicentre, single-arm, open-label phase I trial in Germany that tested a mutant IDH1 peptide vaccine in humans for the first time. Genomic DNA for TCRB sequencing was isolated from EDTA blood with the DNeasy Blood and Tissue Kit. This sample stems from a study of a mutant IDH1 vaccine in newly diagnosed glioma (dated by TCRdb to the early 2020s). For the wider study: Patients were given eight vaccinations, in weeks 1, 3, 5, 7, 11, 15, 19 and 23, which matched visits V03 through V10. In the chemotherapy-containing groups, vaccination started alongside temozolomide cycles, whereas in patients who had radiotherapy alone it started 4-6 weeks after radiotherapy. Of the approximately 29 treated patients, approximately 62% were male and about 40% were female, and a mean age of approximately 40 years was recorded. Before enrollment, most patients had been given radiochemotherapy with temozolomide as standard therapy, while the rest had received either radiotherapy alone or temozolomide alone. Six visits were used for peripheral blood collection: V03 (baseline), V05, V07, V10, V12 and V13. For exploratory analyses, longitudinal TCRB deep sequencing was carried out in under 30 treated patients wherever samples were available.

From the cysteine through the phenylalanine, the CDR3 covers 16 amino acids. Here the CDR3 DNA is all that survives: 48 bases in frame from base 1. In the germline V gene, CDR1 corresponds to SGHRS and CDR2 to YFSETQ. Clipping removes 1 base from V and 9 bases from J, with 10 as the unmatched junction base count. General conclusions and limits of the study: Pseudoprogression appeared unrelated to alterations in the top peripheral T cell clonotypes detected by TCRB sequencing. Availability determined which PBMC samples were chosen for TCRB deep sequencing. Vaccine-induced immune responses across multiple MHC alleles were detected in 93.3% of patients. The authors noted that analyses of patient blood samples could not be reproduced because of sample limitations.

Here the chain combines TRBV5-1 and TRBJ2-1, with 10 bases in between that match TRBD2. The clonotype comes from a woman aged 45 to 65 with glioma. The sequencing here drew on PBMCs, taken from a glioma patient whose treatment included an IDH1 peptide vaccine. CDR3 protein: CASSLSAGGPNSEQFF. The DNA sequence follows: TGCGCCAGCAGCTTGTCAGCGGGAGGGCCTAATAGTGAGCAGTTCTTC.